This T cell receptor beta chain was recorded in a study of vaccination and CD4 T cells after COVID-19. Study context: Four females and six males made up the convalescents, two of whom were Hispanic.

This CDR3 has 16 amino acids. Germline values: CDR1 DFQATT, CDR2 SNEGSKA (reference sequence). J gave up 4 bases and V 5 bases, and 13 bases lay outside the gene matches. Points from the study as a whole: Convalescent patients displayed spike mono-reactivity in 304 of 307 vaccine-specific clones.

Oncomine TCR Beta short-read sequencing was applied to DNA from cultured CD4+ T cells. TCRdb passed the PCR reads through MiXCR, listing each CDR3 protein once. The data show around 16,000 distinct CDR3 sequences, roughly 40% seen once. Treatment meaning: roughly nine-day PBMC culture with coronavirus spike peptide pools or control peptides (ViraFEST assay). There are a few counts of this clonotype. Its antigen is not known. The chain joins TRBV20-1 to TRBJ2-3; 9 nucleotides match TRBD2. Sequenced material: CD4+ T cells from blood, cultured in vitro. This receptor was taken from a human donor who had recovered from COVID-19. Here the CDR3 reads CSAGVGAGGLADTQYF. The CDR3 bases are TGCAGTGCTGGAGTCGGTGCGGGAGGGCTGGCAGATACGCAGTATTTT.